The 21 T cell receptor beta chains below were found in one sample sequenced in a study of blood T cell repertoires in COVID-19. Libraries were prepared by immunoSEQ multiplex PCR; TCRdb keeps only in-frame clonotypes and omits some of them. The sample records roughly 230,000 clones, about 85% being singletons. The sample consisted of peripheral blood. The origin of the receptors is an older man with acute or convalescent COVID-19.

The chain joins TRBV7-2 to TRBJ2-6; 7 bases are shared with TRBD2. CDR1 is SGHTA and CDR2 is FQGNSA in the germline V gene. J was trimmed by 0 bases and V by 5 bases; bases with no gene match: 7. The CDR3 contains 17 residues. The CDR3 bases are TGTGCCAGCAGCCCTGTGGGGGGGAGCTCTGGGGCCAACGTCCTGACTTTC. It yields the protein CASSPVGGSSGANVLTF.

The CDR3 loop is CASSLAQGQYEQYF. Written as DNA, the CDR3 is TGTGCCAGCAGCTTGGCCCAGGGACAGTACGAGCAGTACTTC. This sequence joins TRBV5-4 and TRBJ2-7, with TRBD1 identical over 7 bases. Germline assignment: CDR1 SGHNT and CDR2 YYREEE (reference sequence). V lost 0 bases to trimming and J lost 4 bases; unmatched junction nucleotides: 4. This CDR3 spans 14 amino acids.

The CDR3 sequence is CASSLTTGGPDTQYF. The CDR3 nucleotides read TGTGCCAGCAGCTTAACCACCGGCGGCCCAGATACGCAGTATTTT. The chain uses TRBV7-9 and TRBJ2-3; no firm D call. The CDR3 extends over 15 amino acids. V was cut by 2 bases and J by 4 bases, with 13 bases left in between. Germline lookup yields CDR1 SEHNR and CDR2 FQNEAQ (reference sequence).

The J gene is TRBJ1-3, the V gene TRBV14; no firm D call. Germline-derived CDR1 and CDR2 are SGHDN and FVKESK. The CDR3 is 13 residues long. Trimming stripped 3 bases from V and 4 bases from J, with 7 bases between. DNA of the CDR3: TGTGCCAGCAGCCACGTGGGCGGAAACACCATATATTTT. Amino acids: CASSHVGGNTIYF.

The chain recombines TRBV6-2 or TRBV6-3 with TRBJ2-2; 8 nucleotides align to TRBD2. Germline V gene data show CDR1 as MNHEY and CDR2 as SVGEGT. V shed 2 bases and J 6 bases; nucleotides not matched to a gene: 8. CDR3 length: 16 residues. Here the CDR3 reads CASSYVGTSLPGELFF. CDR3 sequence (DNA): TGTGCCAGCAGTTACGTCGGGACTAGTCTTCCCGGGGAGCTGTTTTTT.

The CDR3 DNA sequence: TGTGCCAGCAGCTATTTAGCGGGAGAAGAGACCCAGTACTTC. It is translated as CASSYLAGEETQYF. The genes are TRBV7-8 and TRBJ2-5; 9 bases are shared with TRBD2. J lost 3 bases, V lost 4 bases, and 3 bases had no gene match. The CDR3 sequence is 14 residues long. Per the germline V gene, CDR1 is SGHVS and CDR2 is FQNEAQ.

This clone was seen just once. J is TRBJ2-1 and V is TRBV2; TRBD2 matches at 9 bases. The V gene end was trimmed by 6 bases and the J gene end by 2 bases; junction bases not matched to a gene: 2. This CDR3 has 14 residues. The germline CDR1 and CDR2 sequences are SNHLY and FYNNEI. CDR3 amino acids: CASRREGAYNEQFF. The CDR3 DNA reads TGTGCCAGCAGGCGGGAGGGGGCCTACAATGAGCAGTTCTTC.

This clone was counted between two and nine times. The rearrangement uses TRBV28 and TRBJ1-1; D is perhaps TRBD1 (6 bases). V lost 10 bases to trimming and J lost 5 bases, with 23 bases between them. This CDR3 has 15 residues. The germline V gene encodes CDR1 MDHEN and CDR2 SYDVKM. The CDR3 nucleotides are TGTGCCATCTGGGGGGGCAGGCCTGGGTTGACTGAAGCTTTCTTT. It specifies CAIWGGRPGLTEAFF. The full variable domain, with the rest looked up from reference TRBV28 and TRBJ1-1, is DVKVTQSSRYLVKRTGEKVFLECVQDMDHENMFWYRQDPGLGLRLIYFSYDVKMKEKGDIPEGYSVSREKKERFSLILESASTNQTSMYLCAIWGGRPGLTEAFFGQGTRLTVV.

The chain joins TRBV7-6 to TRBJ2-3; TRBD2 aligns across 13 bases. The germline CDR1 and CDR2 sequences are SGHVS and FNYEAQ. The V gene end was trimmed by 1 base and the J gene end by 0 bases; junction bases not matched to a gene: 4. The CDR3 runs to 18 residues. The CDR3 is CASSLEGLAGFSTDTQYF. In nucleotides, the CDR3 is TGTGCCAGCAGCTTAGAGGGACTAGCGGGGTTTAGCACAGATACGCAGTATTTT.

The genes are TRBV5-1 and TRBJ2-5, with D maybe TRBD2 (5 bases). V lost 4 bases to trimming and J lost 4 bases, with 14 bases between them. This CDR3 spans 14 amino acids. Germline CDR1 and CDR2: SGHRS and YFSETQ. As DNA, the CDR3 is TGCGCCAGCAGCGGGGAGTACCCGGGAGAGACCCAGTACTTC. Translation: CASSGEYPGETQYF.

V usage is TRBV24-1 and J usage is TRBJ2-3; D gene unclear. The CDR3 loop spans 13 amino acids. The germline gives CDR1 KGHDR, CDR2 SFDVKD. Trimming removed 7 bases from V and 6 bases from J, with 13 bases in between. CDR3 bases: TGTGCCACCAGCCCCCAGGATCGGGATACGCAGTATTTT. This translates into CATSPQDRDTQYF.

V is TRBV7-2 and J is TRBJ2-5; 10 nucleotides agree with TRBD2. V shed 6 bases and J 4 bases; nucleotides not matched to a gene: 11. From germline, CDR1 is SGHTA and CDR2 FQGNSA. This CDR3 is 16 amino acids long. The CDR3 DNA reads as TGTGCCAGCAGACCTCGAGCGGGAGGGCCGAGAGAGACCCAGTACTTC. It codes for CASRPRAGGPRETQYF. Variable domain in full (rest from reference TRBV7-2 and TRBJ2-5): GAGVSQSPSNKVTEKGKDVELRCDPISGHTALYWYRQSLGQGLEFLIYFQGNSAPDKSGLPSDRFSAERTGGSVSTLTIQRTQQEDSAVYLCASRPRAGGPRETQYFGPGTRLLVL.

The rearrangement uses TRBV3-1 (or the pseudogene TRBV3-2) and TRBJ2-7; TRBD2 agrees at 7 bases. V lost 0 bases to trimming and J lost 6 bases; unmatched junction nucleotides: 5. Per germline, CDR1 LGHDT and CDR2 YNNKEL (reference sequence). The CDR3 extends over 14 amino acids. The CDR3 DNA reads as TGTGCCAGCAGCCAAGAGGGGGGGTGGCTCGAGCAGTACTTC. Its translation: CASSQEGGWLEQYF.

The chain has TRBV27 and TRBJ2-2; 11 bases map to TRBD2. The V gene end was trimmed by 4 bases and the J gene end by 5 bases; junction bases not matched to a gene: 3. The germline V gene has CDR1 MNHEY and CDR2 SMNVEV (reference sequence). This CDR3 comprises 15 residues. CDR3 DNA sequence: TGTGCCAGCAGTTACGGGACTAGCGGAACCGGGGAGCTGTTTTTT. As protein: CASSYGTSGTGELFF.

The CDR3 protein is CASSVGRTTEAFF. The CDR3 bases are TGTGCCAGCAGCGTAGGGAGAACAACTGAAGCTTTCTTT. This chain links TRBV9 with TRBJ1-1; no firm D call. The CDR3 is made up of 13 amino acids. Deletions cut 0 bases from V and 5 bases from J, with 8 bases between. The germline V gene has CDR1 SGDLS and CDR2 YYNGEE.

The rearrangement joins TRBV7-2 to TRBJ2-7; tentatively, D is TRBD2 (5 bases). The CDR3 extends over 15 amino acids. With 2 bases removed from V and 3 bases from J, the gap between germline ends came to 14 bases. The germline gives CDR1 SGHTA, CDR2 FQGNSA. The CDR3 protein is CASSLSSQGLYEQYF. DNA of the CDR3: TGTGCCAGCAGCTTATCGAGCCAAGGACTCTACGAGCAGTACTTC.

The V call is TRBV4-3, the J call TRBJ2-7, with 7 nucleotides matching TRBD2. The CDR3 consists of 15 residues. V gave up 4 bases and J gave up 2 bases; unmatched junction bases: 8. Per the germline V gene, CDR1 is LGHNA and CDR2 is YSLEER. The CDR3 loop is CASSPSGTRPYEQYF. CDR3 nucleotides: TGCGCCAGCAGCCCGAGCGGGACCAGGCCCTACGAGCAGTACTTC.

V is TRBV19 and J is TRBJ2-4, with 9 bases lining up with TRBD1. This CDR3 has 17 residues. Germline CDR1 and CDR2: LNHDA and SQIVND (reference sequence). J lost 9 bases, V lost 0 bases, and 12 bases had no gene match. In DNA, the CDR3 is TGTGCCAGTAGTATAGATCATACGGGGACAGGGTACAGCATTCAGTACTTC. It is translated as CASSIDHTGTGYSIQYF.

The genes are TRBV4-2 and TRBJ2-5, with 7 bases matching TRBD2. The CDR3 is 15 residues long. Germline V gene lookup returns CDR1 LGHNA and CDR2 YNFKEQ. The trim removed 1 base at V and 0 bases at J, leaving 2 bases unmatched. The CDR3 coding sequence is TGTGCCAGCAGCCAAGGGGGGGGTAACCAAGAGACCCAGTACTTC. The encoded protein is CASSQGGGNQETQYF.

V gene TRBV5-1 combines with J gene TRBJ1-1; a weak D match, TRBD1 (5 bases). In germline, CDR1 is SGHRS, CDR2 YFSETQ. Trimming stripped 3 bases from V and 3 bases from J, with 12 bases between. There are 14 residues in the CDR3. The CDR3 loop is CASSSVLGDTEAFF. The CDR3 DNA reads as TGCGCCAGCAGCTCGGTTTTAGGGGACACTGAAGCTTTCTTT.

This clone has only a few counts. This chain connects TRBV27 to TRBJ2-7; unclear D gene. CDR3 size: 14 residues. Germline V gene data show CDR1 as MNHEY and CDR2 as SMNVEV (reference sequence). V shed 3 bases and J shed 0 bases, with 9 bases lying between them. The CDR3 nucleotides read TGTGCCAGCAGTTTGAGTTACAGCTCCTACGAGCAGTACTTC. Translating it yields CASSLSYSSYEQYF.